These 19 T cell receptor beta chains originate from one sample sequenced in a study of shared clonotypes between healthy human individuals. Clones were read by immunoSEQ multiplex PCR, and TCRdb kept only the in-frame ones, dropping some. The data hold 500,000 to 700,000 clones, with roughly 96% observed a single time. Terminally differentiated effector memory CD45RA+ cells were excluded from the naive CD8 cells, which were CD45RO-negative and positively selected for CCR7. The sequenced sample was naive CD8+ T cells sorted from blood. Every receptor here comes from a woman in her thirties in good health.

V gene TRBV11-2 combines with J gene TRBJ2-7, with D possibly being TRBD1 (6 bases). The V and J ends lost 3 bases and 2 bases respectively, with 14 bases between them. CDR3 length: 15 residues. Germline CDR1 SGHAT, CDR2 FQNNGV. The CDR3 region has the DNA TGTGCCAGCAGCTTCGCGACCGGGACAACCTACGAGCAGTACTTC. This encodes CASSFATGTTYEQYF.

The V call is TRBV27, the J call TRBJ2-3; 10 bases are shared with TRBD2. The ends lost 6 bases at V and 5 bases at J; junction bases unmatched: 11. CDR3 length equals 16 residues. Germline lookup yields CDR1 MNHEY and CDR2 SMNVEV (reference sequence). CDR3: CASSNSGRAFGDTQYF. In DNA, the CDR3 is TGTGCCAGCAGCAACAGCGGGAGGGCCTTCGGAGATACGCAGTATTTT.

This chain uses TRBV6-6 with TRBJ2-5, with a weak D call TRBD1 (5 bases). The V and J ends lost 5 bases and 0 bases respectively, with 16 bases between them. Germline CDR1 reads MNHNY; CDR2 reads SVGAGI (reference sequence). The CDR3 spans 16 residues. The CDR3 sequence is CASSPPQGENQETQYF. The CDR3 DNA reads as TGTGCCAGCAGTCCCCCCCAAGGGGAAAACCAAGAGACCCAGTACTTC.

The CDR3, as DNA: TGTGCCAGCACCAACCGACTAGCCTCCTACAATGAGCAGTTCTTC. Translated: CASTNRLASYNEQFF. The rearrangement links TRBV27 to TRBJ2-1; TRBD2 agrees at 7 bases. Germline CDR1 and CDR2: MNHEY and SMNVEV (reference sequence). The CDR3 runs to 15 residues. The J segment lost 0 bases and the V segment lost 7 bases, leaving 6 bases of the junction unmatched.

This sequence joins TRBV4-1 and TRBJ2-1; D may be TRBD2 (6 bases). The CDR3 runs 14 residues. The V gene lost 3 bases and the J gene lost 7 bases, with 13 bases spanning the gap. The germline V gene encodes CDR1 MGHRA and CDR2 YSYEKL. The DNA of the CDR3 is TGCGCCAGCAGCCACCGGGAGATGTGGAATGAGCAGTTCTTC. Its translation: CASSHREMWNEQFF.

The CDR3 reads CASSSSQGADTEAFF. DNA for the CDR3: TGTGCCAGCAGCTCCTCACAGGGGGCGGACACTGAAGCTTTCTTT. This chain uses TRBV7-2 with TRBJ1-1; 9 positions match TRBD1. CDR1 is SGHTA and CDR2 is FQGNSA in the germline V gene. The CDR3 contains 15 residues. Trimming cost V 4 bases and J 3 bases; bases outside gene matches: 6.

Here the CDR3 reads CASSILAKSTDTQYF. The CDR3 DNA reads TGTGCCAGTAGTATACTAGCGAAAAGCACAGATACGCAGTATTTT. The chain links TRBV19 to TRBJ2-3; perhaps TRBD2 as D (6 bases). Germline assignment: CDR1 LNHDA and CDR2 SQIVND (reference sequence). The CDR3 spans 15 residues. V gave up 2 bases and J gave up 0 bases, with 9 bases separating them.

The chain carries TRBV6-5 and TRBJ2-7; TRBD2 agrees at 11 bases. Trimming removed 2 bases from V and 7 bases from J; junction bases left unmatched: 7. Germline V gene lookup returns CDR1 MNHEY and CDR2 SVGAGI. The CDR3 totals 15 residues. The CDR3 here is CASSYVTSGRGEQYF. The CDR3 DNA follows: TGTGCCAGCAGTTACGTTACTAGCGGGAGAGGAGAGCAGTACTTC.

The chain joins TRBV2 to TRBJ2-5, with D perhaps TRBD2 (6 bases). Per germline, CDR1 SNHLY and CDR2 FYNNEI. The CDR3 is made up of 13 amino acids. The ends were cut back, 10 bases at V and 4 bases at J, with 16 bases in the middle. The CDR3 nucleotides are TGTGCCATCCCGGGGGTGGTGGCAGAGACCCAGTACTTC. Translated, it gives CAIPGVVAETQYF.

In its sample, this clone was seen once. This chain connects TRBV13 to TRBJ2-1; 9 bases are a match to TRBD1. V trimming: 5 bases; J trimming: 6 bases; junction bases outside the gene matches: 11. The CDR3 totals 16 residues. Germline CDR1 is PRHDT and CDR2 is FYEKMQ (reference sequence). The CDR3: CASSPLRDRAGNEQFF. CDR3 nucleotide sequence: TGTGCCAGCAGCCCCCTCCGGGACAGGGCCGGCAATGAGCAGTTCTTC. The variable domain in full, with the rest retrieved from reference TRBV13 and TRBJ2-1, is AAGVIQSPRHLIKEKRETATLKCYPIPRHDTVYWYQQGPGQDPQFLISFYEKMQSDKGSIPDRFSAQQFSDYHSELNMSSLELGDSALYFCASSPLRDRAGNEQFFGPGTRLTVL.

The CDR3, as DNA: TGCGCCAGCAGTGATGGTAGCGGGAGGGGTCGAGATACGCAGTATTTT. This gives the protein CASSDGSGRGRDTQYF. The chain is built from TRBV10-1 and TRBJ2-3, with 11 bases aligning to TRBD2. This CDR3 spans 16 amino acids. Germline V gene data show CDR1 as WNHNN and CDR2 as SYGVQD (reference sequence). Losses at the gene ends were 3 bases for V and 5 bases for J; bases not matched to a gene: 7.

In this sample, this clone turned up once. The genes are TRBV27 and TRBJ1-1; no definite D call. This CDR3 has 14 amino acids. CDR1 and CDR2 from the germline V gene are MNHEY and SMNVEV (reference sequence). With 6 bases removed from V and 1 base from J, the gap between germline ends came to 12 bases. The chain's CDR3 is CASSTLGGNTEAFF. DNA for the CDR3: TGTGCCAGCAGCACACTTGGAGGGAACACTGAAGCTTTCTTT.

The chain links TRBV28 to TRBJ1-5; 7 bases agree with TRBD1. This CDR3 has 14 residues. J lost 4 bases, V lost 5 bases, and 5 bases had no gene match. Germline V CDR1 and CDR2: MDHEN, SYDVKM. In DNA, the CDR3 is TGTGCCAGCAGTCGGGACAGACTGAATCAGCCCCAGCATTTT. Its protein is CASSRDRLNQPQHF.

The chain links TRBV2 to TRBJ2-3; the match to TRBD2 covers 11 bases. V shed 6 bases, J shed 1 base, and the junction held 6 bases outside the gene matches. Germline lookup yields CDR1 SNHLY and CDR2 FYNNEI. The CDR3 covers 16 residues. CDR3 residues: CASSVSGRVRTDTQYF. The CDR3 coding sequence is TGTGCCAGCAGCGTTAGCGGGAGGGTTCGCACAGATACGCAGTATTTT.

The chain is built from TRBV9 and TRBJ2-1; TRBD2 agrees at 10 bases. The V segment lost 2 bases and the J segment 2 bases; nucleotides outside the gene matches: 10. CDR1 SGDLS and CDR2 YYNGEE come from the germline V gene. CDR3 length: 18 amino acids. Written as DNA, the CDR3 is TGTGCCAGCAGCGTCACAGCTAGCGGGAGTACTACCTACAATGAGCAGTTCTTC. Protein: CASSVTASGSTTYNEQFF.

The genes are TRBV27 and TRBJ2-1; TRBD1 or TRBD2 may be the D gene (7 bases each). The germline V and J ends were trimmed by 4 bases and 9 bases, with 16 bases remaining between them. The CDR3 totals 14 residues. The V gene's germline CDR1 is MNHEY and CDR2 SMNVEV (reference sequence). The CDR3 DNA sequence: TGTGCCAGCAGTTCGGGCAGGGGGGAGGGTGAGCAGTTCTTC. Its protein product is CASSSGRGEGEQFF.

The chain couples TRBV7-9 to TRBJ1-6; TRBD1 might be the D (5 bases). The V gene lost 7 bases and the J gene lost 8 bases, with 15 bases spanning the gap. The CDR3 length is 14 residues. The germline V gene has CDR1 SEHNR and CDR2 FQNEAQ (reference sequence). Written as DNA, the CDR3 is TGTGCCAGCATCCCAGACCTGGGGGATTCACCCCTCCACTTT. Protein sequence: CASIPDLGDSPLHF.

CDR3 amino acids: CASSESGQGYQETQYF. CDR3 bases: TGTGCCAGCAGTGAATCAGGACAGGGGTACCAAGAGACCCAGTACTTC. The chain carries TRBV2 and TRBJ2-5; 9 bases line up with TRBD1. V gave up 2 bases and J gave up 0 bases; unmatched junction bases: 4. In germline, CDR1 is SNHLY, CDR2 FYNNEI. The CDR3 loop spans 16 amino acids.

This chain links TRBV27 with TRBJ2-7; D is tentatively TRBD1 or TRBD2 (5 bases each). V lost 5 bases and J lost 5, with 22 bases in between. The germline V gene has CDR1 MNHEY and CDR2 SMNVEV (reference sequence). The CDR3 is 16 amino acids. CDR3 sequence reads: CASSPSLGESHHEQYF. Written as DNA, the CDR3 is TGTGCCAGCAGTCCCTCCTTGGGGGAGAGTCACCACGAGCAGTACTTC.